Given below is one TCR beta chain in context. Its antigen is unknown. The primer mix had 60 Vbeta and 13 Jbeta primers. Clones were sequenced by immunoSEQ multiplex PCR, and TCRdb holds only the in-frame ones, with some missing. The sample has roughly 140,000 clones, over 75% seen once; the top ten hold around 2%. The CDR3 consists of 13 residues. V lost 2 bases and J lost 5, with 11 bases in between. Germline values: CDR1 SGHNT, CDR2 YYREEE (reference sequence). These data belong to a study of cytomegalovirus exposure and HLA in healthy donors. General study findings and limits: In vitro testing confirmed a few CMV-associated chains as specific for CMV antigens. The analysis excluded some indistinguishable V segments, including TRBV6-2 and TRBV6-3. Presence/absence analyses treated sequencing depth as roughly uniform across donors. The only immune exposure information that was available was CMV serostatus.

This receptor was identified in a man aged 25 to 40 in good health and CMV-seronegative. The sample comprised PBMCs. This chain uses TRBV5-4 with TRBJ2-7; D is unresolved. This CDR3 reads CASSLSQGDEQYF. The CDR3 nucleotides are TGTGCCAGCAGCTTAAGTCAAGGAGACGAGCAGTACTTC.